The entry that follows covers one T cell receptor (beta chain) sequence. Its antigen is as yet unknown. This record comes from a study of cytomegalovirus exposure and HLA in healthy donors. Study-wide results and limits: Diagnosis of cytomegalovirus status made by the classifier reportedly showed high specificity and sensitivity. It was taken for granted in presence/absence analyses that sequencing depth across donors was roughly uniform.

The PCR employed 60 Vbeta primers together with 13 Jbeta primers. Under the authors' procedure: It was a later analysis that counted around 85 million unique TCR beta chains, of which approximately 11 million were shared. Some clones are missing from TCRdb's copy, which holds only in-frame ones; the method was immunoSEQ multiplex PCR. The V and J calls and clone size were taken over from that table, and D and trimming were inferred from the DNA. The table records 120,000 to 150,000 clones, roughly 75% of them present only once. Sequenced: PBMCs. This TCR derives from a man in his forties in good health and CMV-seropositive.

The CDR3 is CASIGTSNGWQFF. The DNA of the CDR3 is TGTGCCAGCATCGGGACTAGCAATGGTTGGCAGTTCTTC. The rearrangement joins TRBV6-6 to TRBJ2-1, with 9 bases aligning to TRBD2. With V trimmed by 7 bases and J by 12 bases, 10 bases remained unmatched. The CDR3 loop spans 13 amino acids. Germline CDR1 is MNHNY and CDR2 is SVGAGI (reference sequence).